The rows below give T cell receptor beta chains drawn from one sample of a study of CD8+CD57+ T cells in acquired aplastic anemia. TCRdb called the reads again in MiXCR, with one record for every CDR3 protein. The data contain under 200,000 distinct CDR3 sequences, under 55% of them singletons. The sample taken for sequencing was sorted CD4+, CD8+, or CD8+CD57+ T cells (not recorded which) from PBMCs. The receptors were gathered from a human donor with aplastic anemia. Both conserved end residues are part of each CDR3. Clone size is shown for a subset of rows, as once, few, many or a class of expanded clone.

11	TRBV30	TRBJ2-7	few	CAWRPRGTPHF
14	TRBV20-1	TRBJ2-7	many	CSARDSAGSYEQYF
13	TRBV19	TRBJ2-1	few	CASSSSLYNEQFF
13	TRBV29-1	TRBJ1-2	few	CSVQGGGDYGYTF
12	TRBV20-1	TRBJ2-1	NA	CTILADHNEQFF
15	TRBV6-5	TRBJ1-3	many	CASSYLTGGGNTIYF
17	TRBV27	TRBJ1-5	NA	CASSDLQVGGSNQPQHF
13	TRBV5-1	TRBJ2-7	NA	CASAFFASYEQYF
17	TRBV11-1	TRBJ2-1	NA	CASSSPTSGGHYNEQFF
14	TRBV29-1	TRBJ2-5	NA	CSARLAEAGETQYF
13	TRBV10-3	TRBJ1-2	NA	CAISESRGLGYTF
14	TRBV19	TRBJ1-1	NA	CASSKREGITEAFF
14	TRBV20-1	TRBJ1-1	NA	CSARIPGRNTEAFF
16	TRBV19	TRBJ2-7	NA	CASTPSSGFSSYEQYF
15	TRBV24-1	TRBJ2-1	once	CATSDGRGFATEQFF
13	TRBV10-3	TRBJ2-5	NA	CAISQQVSETQYF
17	TRBV24-1	TRBJ2-1	NA	CATSDSRLAGVKNEQFF
15	TRBV5-6	TRBJ1-3	NA	CASSLEGLSGNTIYF
16	TRBV20-1	TRBJ2-1	many	CSARQGAGGSYNEQFF
13	TRBV19	TRBJ2-1	many	CASSIDLNNEQFF
13	TRBV18	TRBJ1-1	NA	CASSPKQKTEAFF
13	TRBV24-1	TRBJ2-7	NA	CATSRGSSYEQYF
15	TRBV19	TRBJ1-2	NA	CASSPGLGVIYGYTF
14	TRBV7-8	TRBJ2-5	NA	CASSPRGQQETQYF
14	TRBV2	TRBJ1-5	few	CASSTQGSNQPQHF
11	TRBV24-1	TRBJ1-2	NA	CATSDFSGSTF
14	TRBV9	TRBJ1-1	NA	CASSQSQRGTEAFF
15	TRBV7-6	TRBJ2-4	NA	CASSLEAGATDIQYF
15	TRBV7-9	TRBJ1-2	NA	CASSLGDRFNYGYTF
15	TRBV6-5	TRBJ1-4	NA	CASSSGGTTNEKLFF
14	TRBV19	TRBJ1-1	once	CASSIRQPIAEAFF
16	TRBV7-2	TRBJ2-7	NA	CASSLGSLQAGYEQYF
14	TRBV2	TRBJ2-2	NA	CASSTAGVNGELFF
16	TRBV20-1	TRBJ2-3	NA	CSARTSGPRGTDTQYF
13	TRBV7-2	TRBJ1-2	many	CASSLNYNYGYTF
18	TRBV6-2/TRBV6-3	TRBJ1-6	many	CASSYTLATGTHNSPLHF
15	TRBV25-1	TRBJ2-2	NA	CASSESGRNTGELFF
11	TRBV20-1	TRBJ1-3	NA	CSAEEGNTIYF
16	TRBV15	TRBJ2-6	NA	CATSSHSGSGANVLTF
16	TRBV7-8	TRBJ1-1	NA	CASSSGTGGRETEAFF
12	TRBV29-1	TRBJ1-3	many	CSVVGSGNTIYF
15	TRBV5-1	TRBJ2-3	NA	CASSPDGGSTDTQYF
15	TRBV19	TRBJ2-7	NA	CASSTLAGGIYEQYF
15	TRBV7-7	TRBJ2-1	NA	CASSLGLASYNEQFF
11	TRBV19	TRBJ1-2	many	CASIGAYGYTF
17	TRBV7-7	NA	NA	CASSLGPGRRTQETQFF
15	TRBV14	TRBJ1-1	many	CASSQRQGVWAEAFF